The 12 T cell receptor beta chains reported below all come from one sample, sequenced in a study of identical twins. TCRdb processed the 5' RACE reads anew with MiXCR; each CDR3 protein has one entry. The sample has around 340,000 distinct CDR3 sequences, approximately 13% seen once. These data were also filed under a second study, of yellow fever vaccine responses in identical twins.

Material for sequencing was CD8+ T cells sorted from blood. These receptors were obtained from a woman between 18 and 29 years old in good health.

This clonotype showed up many times. The rearrangement links TRBV6-1 to TRBJ2-7; 7 nucleotides line up with TRBD1. The germline gives CDR1 MNHNS, CDR2 SASEGT. CDR3 size: 14 residues. Germline trimming cut 7 bases from V and 0 bases from J; bases unmatched to any gene: 6. CDR3: CASKPGQNSYEQYF. CDR3 nucleotide sequence: TGTGCCAGCAAACCGGGACAGAACTCCTACGAGCAGTACTTC.

On this clonotype: This clone may be a read error of a much larger clone one base away. V and J are TRBV5-1 and TRBJ2-1, with 10 bases lining up with TRBD2. Germline CDR1 is SGHRS and CDR2 is YFSETQ. J lost 9 bases, V lost 1 base, and 10 bases had no gene match. CDR3 length: 16 amino acids. CDR3: CASSLPPGLACAEQFF. CDR3 coding DNA: TGCGCCAGCAGCTTGCCCCCGGGACTAGCGTGTGCTGAGCAGTTCTTC.

This chain uses TRBV18 with TRBJ2-7, with 7 bases lining up with TRBD2. Losses at the gene ends were 2 bases for V and 2 bases for J; bases not matched to a gene: 6. The V gene's germline CDR1 is KGHSH and CDR2 LQKENI. The CDR3 is 15 amino acids. CDR3 nucleotides: TGTGCCAGCTCACCAGGAGCGGGGAGAACCTACGAGCAGTACGTC. This gives the protein CASSPGAGRTYEQYV.

In its sample, this clonotype was seen a few times. V usage is TRBV7-8 and J usage is TRBJ2-1; 9 nucleotides match TRBD2. The CDR3 contains 20 residues. Germline lookup yields CDR1 SGHVS and CDR2 FQNEAQ. Trimming removed 3 bases from V and 10 bases from J; junction bases left unmatched: 25. CDR3 coding DNA: TGTGCCAGCAGCTTGCCGCTCACAGGGGCCGCCCCACGACTAGCGGACGAGCAGTTCTTC. Translating gives CASSLPLTGAAPRLADEQFF.

There are a few counts of this clonotype. This chain joins TRBV7-9 and TRBJ1-2; D is ambiguous. The V end lost 5 bases, the J end lost 1 base, and 11 bases lay between the germline ends. Germline CDR1 and CDR2: SEHNR and FQNEAQ (reference sequence). This CDR3 contains 14 residues. This chain's CDR3 is CASSREVLNYGYTF. The CDR3 DNA follows: TGTGCCAGCAGCAGGGAAGTTCTTAACTATGGCTACACCTTC.

This clonotype showed up many times. This rearrangement joins TRBV28 to TRBJ2-7, with 11 bases identical to TRBD1. From germline, CDR1 is MDHEN and CDR2 SYDVKM. Losses at the gene ends were 8 bases for V and 5 bases for J; bases not matched to a gene: 2. The CDR3 sequence is 12 residues long. The CDR3 protein is CASGTGGNEQYF. The CDR3 coding sequence is TGTGCCAGCGGGACAGGGGGAAACGAGCAGTACTTC.

The chain carries TRBV7-2 and TRBJ2-1, with TRBD2 identical over 9 bases. The CDR3 is 17 residues long. Germline V gene lookup returns CDR1 SGHTA and CDR2 FQGNSA. The V gene end was trimmed by 0 bases and the J gene end by 3 bases; junction bases not matched to a gene: 6. The CDR3 bases are TGTGCCAGCAGCTTAGCCCCAAGCGGGAGGATCTACAATGAGCAGTTCTTC. Amino acid sequence: CASSLAPSGRIYNEQFF.

This clonotype was observed at least ten times. The rearrangement links TRBV20-1 to TRBJ1-2; no reliable D call. Germline values: CDR1 DFQATT, CDR2 SNEGSKA (reference sequence). This CDR3 is built from 13 residues. Trimming shortened V by 0 bases and J by 4 bases, and 9 bases separated the two germline ends. CDR3 bases: TGCAGTGCTAGAGAGATGGAGAGCTATGGCTACACCTTC. Its protein product is CSAREMESYGYTF.

This clonotype was seen a few times. The rearrangement joins TRBV20-1 to TRBJ2-7; a possible D gene is TRBD1 (5 bases). Trimming took off 3 bases at V and 3 bases at J, with 21 bases between the two ends. The CDR3 runs to 16 residues. CDR1 is DFQATT and CDR2 is SNEGSKA in the germline V gene (reference sequence). The CDR3 here is CSASLVGPYSIYEQYV. Here the CDR3 DNA reads TGCAGTGCTAGCCTCGTGGGGCCGTACAGTATCTACGAGCAGTACGTC.

This clonotype has at least ten counts. The rearrangement links TRBV20-1 to TRBJ2-7; tentative D call: TRBD1 (5 bases). CDR1 is DFQATT and CDR2 is SNEGSKA in the germline V gene (reference sequence). V was pared by 2 bases and J by 4 bases, with 6 bases between. This CDR3 is built from 11 residues. CDR3 region: CSARQGYEQYF. The CDR3 DNA reads TGCAGTGCTAGACAGGGTTACGAGCAGTACTTC.

This clonotype was found a few times. The chain joins TRBV6-2 or TRBV6-3 to TRBJ2-3; D gene unclear. V was trimmed by 0 bases and J by 5 bases, leaving 9 bases between them. Germline V gene data show CDR1 as MNHEY and CDR2 as SVGEGT. The CDR3 totals 14 residues. The CDR3 sequence is CASSYSSILDTQYF. The CDR3 DNA sequence: TGTGCCAGCAGTTACTCGAGTATCCTAGATACGCAGTATTTT.

The rearrangement links TRBV20-1 to TRBJ2-7, with TRBD1 matching 7 bases. CDR3 length: 15 amino acids. Germline CDR1 reads DFQATT; CDR2 reads SNEGSKA (reference sequence). V was pared by 0 bases and J by 3 bases, with 8 bases of the junction left unmatched. CDR3 coding DNA: TGCAGTGCTAGAGATCTCGACAGGGAAGTCTACGAGCAGTACTTC. It translates to CSARDLDREVYEQYF.